These 26 T cell receptor beta chains were all obtained from the same sample, sequenced in a study of blood T cell repertoires in COVID-19. Profiling relied on immunoSEQ multiplex PCR, and the TCRdb table lists in-frame clones only, not all of them. The table includes roughly 210,000 clones, less than 90% detected once. The material sequenced was peripheral blood. Receptors originate from a woman aged 80 or older with COVID-19, enrolled during active disease.

This clone was seen more than once but under ten times. The chain employs TRBV18 and TRBJ1-3; 8 bases match TRBD1. The CDR3 covers 18 residues. The trim removed 2 bases at V and 3 bases at J, leaving 12 bases unmatched. Germline V CDR1 and CDR2: KGHSH, LQKENI. The chain's CDR3 is CASSPNSVGQGGGNTIYF. CDR3 nucleotides: TGTGCCAGCTCACCAAACTCCGTCGGACAGGGCGGTGGAAACACCATATATTTT.

This clone occurred a few times. This chain connects TRBV28 to TRBJ1-1; D unclear. The ends were cut back, 6 bases at V and 3 bases at J, with 8 bases in the middle. Per the germline V gene, CDR1 is MDHEN and CDR2 is SYDVKM. The CDR3 loop spans 12 amino acids. In nucleotides, the CDR3 is TGTGCCAGCAGCCGAGAGTACACTGAAGCTTTCTTT. As protein: CASSREYTEAFF.

The chain is built from TRBV15 and TRBJ2-3; 8 nucleotides agree with TRBD1. The junction had 6 bases not matched to a gene; V was cut back by 3 bases and J by 1 base. Looked up from germline, CDR1 is LNHNV and CDR2 is YYDKDF (reference sequence). This CDR3 comprises 16 residues. The CDR3 sequence: CATSRGTGGGTDTQYF. CDR3 sequence (DNA): TGTGCCACCAGCAGGGGAACAGGGGGAGGCACAGATACGCAGTATTTT. Using reference TRBV15 and TRBJ2-3 for the parts outside the CDR3, the full variable domain is DAMVIQNPRYQVTQFGKPVTLSCSQTLNHNVMYWYQQKSSQAPKLLFHYYDKDFNNEADTPDNFQSRRPNTSFCFLDIRSPGLGDTAMYLCATSRGTGGGTDTQYFGPGTRLTVL.

This clone was counted between two and nine times. V gene TRBV7-2 combines with J gene TRBJ1-6; tentative D call: TRBD1 (5 bases). Germline CDR1 and CDR2: SGHTA and FQGNSA. Trimming pared 4 bases from V and 8 bases from J, leaving 9 bases between. This CDR3 is built from 13 residues. CDR3 amino acids: CASSSLTDSPLHF. The CDR3 DNA reads as TGTGCCAGCAGCTCTCTGACAGATTCACCCCTCCACTTT. The full variable domain, in which reference TRBV7-2 and TRBJ1-6 provide the parts outside the CDR3, is GAGVSQSPSNKVTEKGKDVELRCDPISGHTALYWYRQSLGQGLEFLIYFQGNSAPDKSGLPSDRFSAERTGGSVSTLTIQRTQQEDSAVYLCASSSLTDSPLHFGNGTRLTVT.

The chain is built from TRBV19 and TRBJ1-1, with 9 bases that match TRBD1. Trimming at V came to 9 bases and at J to 7 bases, leaving 6 bases not matched to a gene. This CDR3 comprises 12 residues. From germline, CDR1 is LNHDA and CDR2 SQIVND (reference sequence). CDR3 sequence reads: CASGDRVGEAFF. As DNA, the CDR3 is TGTGCCAGCGGGGACAGGGTGGGTGAAGCTTTCTTT.

This chain joins TRBV2 and TRBJ1-2, with 7 bases lining up with TRBD1. The germline CDR1 and CDR2 sequences are SNHLY and FYNNEI. The V segment lost 6 bases and the J segment 5 bases; nucleotides outside the gene matches: 6. The CDR3 runs to 13 residues. CDR3 loop: CASSRDRIYGYTF. CDR3 coding DNA: TGTGCCAGCAGCCGGGACAGAATATATGGCTACACCTTC.

This chain joins TRBV7-2 and TRBJ1-1; no reliable D call. The CDR3 length is 15 residues. Germline values: CDR1 SGHTA, CDR2 FQGNSA. Trimming removed 3 bases from V and 5 bases from J, with 16 bases in between. The CDR3 reads CASSFFLGGKTEAFF. In nucleotides, the CDR3 is TGTGCCAGCAGCTTCTTCCTAGGAGGGAAGACTGAAGCTTTCTTT.

This chain joins TRBV18 and TRBJ2-1; no clear D gene. Germline V gives CDR1 KGHSH, CDR2 LQKENI. This CDR3 region has 15 residues. V lost 6 bases and J lost 0, with 12 bases in between. CDR3 bases: TGTGCCAGCTCCCCAACAGTGAGCTCCTACAATGAGCAGTTCTTC. Translated, it gives CASSPTVSSYNEQFF.

DNA of the CDR3: TGTGCCAGCAGATTGACAGGGGTCGATACTGAAGCTTTCTTT. Protein sequence: CASRLTGVDTEAFF. V is TRBV2 and J is TRBJ1-1; 8 bases align to TRBD1. This CDR3 spans 14 amino acids. J gave up 5 bases and V 6 bases, and 8 bases lay outside the gene matches. The germline V gene encodes CDR1 SNHLY and CDR2 FYNNEI.

Only a few counts were recorded for this clone. This chain links TRBV19 with TRBJ2-3; 10 bases fit TRBD2. This CDR3 is 15 amino acids long. Germline lookup yields CDR1 LNHDA and CDR2 SQIVND (reference sequence). V was clipped by 6 bases and J by 7 bases; unmatched bases: 10. CDR3 sequence reads: CASSEEAGGPYTQYF. Written as DNA, the CDR3 is TGTGCCAGTAGCGAAGAAGCGGGGGGGCCATATACGCAGTATTTT.

This clone was recorded a few times. The rearrangement uses TRBV5-5 and TRBJ1-6; 8 bases agree with TRBD1. Per germline, CDR1 SGHKS and CDR2 YYEKEE (reference sequence). The V and J ends lost 3 bases and 0 bases, in that order; junction bases with no gene match: 5. This CDR3 spans 17 amino acids. CDR3 region: CASSYNRGSSYNSPLHF. The DNA for the CDR3 is TGTGCCAGCAGCTATAACAGGGGGAGCTCCTATAATTCACCCCTCCACTTT.

The chain employs TRBV5-6 and TRBJ1-1; tentative D call: TRBD1 (5 bases). Trimming cost V 4 bases and J 4 bases, with 14 bases left between them. CDR1 is SGHDT, CDR2 YYEEEE, per germline. CDR3 length: 14 amino acids. CDR3 nucleotide sequence: TGTGCCAGCAGCCCCGGGGGAAGGAGCACTGAAGCTTTCTTT. This translates into CASSPGGRSTEAFF.

The V call is TRBV29-1, the J call TRBJ2-2; 9 nucleotides agree with TRBD1. The CDR3 sequence is 14 residues long. The V gene end was trimmed by 5 bases and the J gene end by 3 bases; junction bases not matched to a gene: 4. Looked up from germline, CDR1 is SQVTM and CDR2 is ANQGSEA. The CDR3 DNA follows: TGCAGCGTTAAACAGGGGGCCGACACCGGGGAGCTGTTTTTT. This translates into CSVKQGADTGELFF.

The rearrangement links TRBV29-1 to TRBJ1-2, with no clear D. Between the trimmed V and J ends, which lost 3 bases and 2 bases, there was a span of 10 bases. Germline CDR1 SQVTM, CDR2 ANQGSEA. This CDR3 is built from 13 residues. The CDR3 DNA reads as TGCAGCGTTGATAAGGGAGGCAACTATGGCTACACCTTC. Its protein is CSVDKGGNYGYTF.

The chain carries TRBV18 and TRBJ2-2, with 7 bases that match TRBD1. CDR1 is KGHSH, CDR2 LQKENI, per germline. The CDR3 spans 16 residues. V lost 4 bases and J lost 3; bases outside the gene matches: 8. This CDR3 is CASSRRQGWYTGELFF. In nucleotides, the CDR3 is TGTGCCAGCTCACGTCGACAGGGTTGGTACACCGGGGAGCTGTTTTTT.

The V and J genes are TRBV6-1 and TRBJ2-7, with TRBD1 as a possible D gene (6 bases). Germline CDR1 MNHNS, CDR2 SASEGT. The CDR3 extends over 14 amino acids. V gave up 0 bases and J gave up 6 bases, with 12 bases separating them. The CDR3 loop is CASSEAGRGGEQYV. CDR3 bases: TGTGCCAGCAGTGAAGCGGGGAGAGGGGGCGAGCAGTACGTC.

V usage is TRBV5-4 and J usage is TRBJ2-1, with 8 bases identical to TRBD1. CDR1 is SGHNT and CDR2 is YYREEE in the germline V gene (reference sequence). CDR3 length: 15 residues. V shed 2 bases and J 6 bases; nucleotides not matched to a gene: 7. The CDR3 DNA is TGTGCCAGCAGCTTAGGGACAGGCCCCAGCAATGAGCAGTTCTTC. Protein: CASSLGTGPSNEQFF.

The V call is TRBV28, the J call TRBJ1-1; D unclear. V dropped 8 bases and J dropped 3 bases, with 16 bases sitting between them. The CDR3 extends over 14 amino acids. Looked up from germline, CDR1 is MDHEN and CDR2 is SYDVKM. This CDR3 reads CASRLSRGDTEAFF. Written as DNA, the CDR3 is TGTGCCAGCCGACTCTCACGGGGTGACACTGAAGCTTTCTTT.

The J gene is TRBJ1-1, the V gene TRBV15; no reliable D call. This CDR3 is 12 amino acids long. The germline V gene encodes CDR1 LNHNV and CDR2 YYDKDF (reference sequence). V lost 5 bases and J lost 1, with 5 bases in between. CDR3 amino acids: CATSSGNTEAFF. The CDR3 DNA reads as TGTGCCACCAGCTCAGGGAACACTGAAGCTTTCTTT.

The J gene is TRBJ1-2, the V gene TRBV14, with a weak D call TRBD1 (6 bases). Trimming stripped 3 bases from V and 6 bases from J, with 11 bases between. This CDR3 has 13 residues. Germline V CDR1 and CDR2: SGHDN, FVKESK. In DNA form, the CDR3 reads TGTGCCAGCAGCCAGGGACATTGGGATGGCTACACCTTC. As protein: CASSQGHWDGYTF.

The CDR3 DNA sequence: TGTGCCAGCAGTTTAGGGACAGGTCGAAAGGGTGGCTACACCTTC. Amino acids: CASSLGTGRKGGYTF. The rearrangement uses TRBV28 and TRBJ1-2; 8 nucleotides agree with TRBD1. V lost 2 bases to trimming and J lost 7 bases; unmatched junction nucleotides: 9. CDR3 length: 15 amino acids. In germline, CDR1 is MDHEN, CDR2 SYDVKM.

The chain recombines TRBV19 with TRBJ1-4, with a weak D call TRBD1 (6 bases). Trimming took off 9 bases at V and 2 bases at J, with 13 bases between the two ends. This CDR3 contains 14 residues. Germline V lookup: CDR1 LNHDA, CDR2 SQIVND (reference sequence). The CDR3 loop reads CASRERGTNEKLFF. DNA of the CDR3: TGTGCCAGCCGAGAGAGGGGGACTAATGAAAAACTGTTTTTT.

This chain joins TRBV6-6 and TRBJ1-6, with TRBD1 matching 7 bases. In germline, CDR1 is MNHNY, CDR2 SVGAGI (reference sequence). The CDR3 runs to 17 residues. J gave up 5 bases and V 5 bases, and 12 bases lay outside the gene matches. As DNA, the CDR3 is TGTGCCAGCAGTCCCCAAAGACAGGGCCTAAATAATTCACCCCTCCACTTT. As protein: CASSPQRQGLNNSPLHF.

The chain combines TRBV9 with TRBJ2-1, with TRBD2 identical over 14 bases. The germline gives CDR1 SGDLS, CDR2 YYNGEE. Unmatched junction bases numbered 8, after V lost 2 bases and J lost 1 base. The CDR3 spans 19 residues. In DNA, the CDR3 is TGTGCCAGCAGCGTCCAGACTAGCGGGGGGGCGATGTCCTACAATGAGCAGTTCTTC. Its translation is CASSVQTSGGAMSYNEQFF.

This clone came up once. The chain has TRBV28 and TRBJ2-2, with 7 bases lining up with TRBD1. V was pared by 3 bases and J by 1 base, with 5 bases of the junction left unmatched. Germline loops: CDR1 MDHEN, CDR2 SYDVKM. The CDR3 extends over 16 amino acids. CDR3 sequence reads: CASSLARDRNTGELFF. CDR3 nucleotide sequence: TGTGCCAGCAGTTTGGCCAGGGACAGGAACACCGGGGAGCTGTTTTTT. Combining the CDR3 with reference TRBV28 and TRBJ2-2 gives the whole variable domain DVKVTQSSRYLVKRTGEKVFLECVQDMDHENMFWYRQDPGLGLRLIYFSYDVKMKEKGDIPEGYSVSREKKERFSLILESASTNQTSMYLCASSLARDRNTGELFFGEGSRLTVL.

J is TRBJ2-3 and V is TRBV19; TRBD2 agrees at 10 bases. The length of the CDR3 is 16 residues. Looked up from germline, CDR1 is LNHDA and CDR2 is SQIVND (reference sequence). V shed 3 bases and J 2 bases; nucleotides not matched to a gene: 5. CDR3 DNA: TGTGCCAGTAGTATGATCAGCGGGGGGGCCACAGATACGCAGTATTTT. Translating it yields CASSMISGGATDTQYF.